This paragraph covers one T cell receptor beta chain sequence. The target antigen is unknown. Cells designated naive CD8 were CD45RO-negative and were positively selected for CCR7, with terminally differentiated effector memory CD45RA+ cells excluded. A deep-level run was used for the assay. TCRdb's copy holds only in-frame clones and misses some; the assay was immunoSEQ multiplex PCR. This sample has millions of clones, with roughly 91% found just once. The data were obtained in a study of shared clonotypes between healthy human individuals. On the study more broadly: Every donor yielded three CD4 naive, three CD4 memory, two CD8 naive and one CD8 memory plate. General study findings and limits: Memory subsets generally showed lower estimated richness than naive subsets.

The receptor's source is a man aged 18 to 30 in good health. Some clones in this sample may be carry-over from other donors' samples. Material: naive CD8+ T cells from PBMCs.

The CDR3 bases are TGTGCCAGCAGGCAACTAGCGGGAGGGATCTACGAGCAGTACTTC. Its protein product is CASRQLAGGIYEQYF. The chain is built from TRBV27 and TRBJ2-7; 13 nucleotides align to TRBD2. The CDR3 is made up of 15 amino acids. The V gene's germline CDR1 is MNHEY and CDR2 SMNVEV (reference sequence). Trimming cost V 6 bases and J 3 bases; bases outside gene matches: 5.